A single T cell receptor (beta chain) is shown here with its context. Its antigen remains unidentified. Base qualities are not at hand, and no much larger clone is one base apart. This record belongs to a study of blood T cell repertoires in COVID-19 (dated by TCRdb to between 2020 and 2021). Regarding the complete study: The collaborator samples originated in the United States, Italy and Spain and spanned the acute and convalescent phases of COVID-19. The samples were drawn from the first 160 participants of the ongoing ImmuneRACE study and from some 1,300 subjects provided by 6 global collaborators. Nearly every sample came with metadata listing a de-identified subject ID, COVID-19 status, age in years and sex. A freely available public database, intended as a resource for researchers studying the immune response to SARS-CoV-2, is where the repertoires were released. The prospective study material was composed of cDNA or gDNA derived from T cells, B-cell-depleted T cells, or PBMCs. The dataset comprised deeply sampled blood TCRbeta repertoires from subjects exposed to, actively infected with, or recovered from COVID-19. Where available, HLA class I and class II types were taken from metadata supplied by the sample provider and were not determined by assay-based typing.

TCRbeta CDR3 regions were amplified from genomic DNA by means of the immunoSEQ Assay, a bias-controlled multiplex PCR. For the original study's pipeline: Nucleated cell counts per sample were estimated from amplification of reference gene primers within the assay. To quantify the absolute abundance of each unique TCRbeta CDR3 rearrangement, sequence reads were collapsed and filtered. For each sample, productive Simpson clonality was calculated as the square root of Simpson's diversity index across productive rearrangements. Here the immuneACCESS table is served through TCRdb, limited to in-frame sequences with V and J called. Missing clones are a known gap in these copies; in checked studies unresolved V genes cover under half, and the rest lacks a known reason. V, J and clone size reflect that table, while D and trimming were determined from the DNA. This sample gives about 120,000 clones in total; approximately 85% of them show up just once. The top ten clones comprise roughly 12% of the sample.

CDR1 and CDR2, looked up from the germline V gene, are MDHEN and SYDVKM. V is cut by 5 bases and J by 0 bases, and the space between the germline ends is 8 bases. The cysteine opens and the phenylalanine closes a CDR3 of 14 amino acids. The retained sequence is limited to the CDR3, 42 bases, with the frame set at the first base. Overall results and qualifications from the work: The amount of clinical and demographic metadata varied by source and participant and was provided uncurated.

Whole blood was collected in K2EDTA tubes by collaborating institutions according to the institutions' own protocols. For TCRbeta analysis, collaborators shipped samples as frozen whole blood, isolated PBMCs, or DNA extracted from either of those sample types. The sequence derives from a human donor in a cohort sampled during active COVID-19. The chain is made from TRBV28 and TRBJ1-5, and TRBD1 may be the D gene, going by 6 matching bases. Sequenced input: peripheral blood. The sequence in DNA is TGTGCCAGCAGTCAGGGACATAGCAATCAGCCCCAGCATTTT. Protein translation: CASSQGHSNQPQHF. When the CDR3 is completed using the reference TRBV28 and TRBJ1-5 genes on either side, the full variable domain is DVKVTQSSRYLVKRTGEKVFLECVQDMDHENMFWYRQDPGLGLRLIYFSYDVKMKEKGDIPEGYSVSREKKERFSLILESASTNQTSMYLCASSQGHSNQPQHFGDGTRLSIL.